This paragraph covers one TCR beta chain sequence. This entry is derived from a study of blood T cell repertoires in COVID-19. Across the whole study: The United States, Italy and Spain were the sources of the acute and convalescent COVID-19 samples. PBMCs, B-cell-depleted T cells, or T cells were the source of the cDNA or gDNA that made up the material.

Authors' analysis steps: Reference gene primer amplification in the assay estimated nucleated cell counts. The method was immunoSEQ multiplex PCR; TCRdb's version includes in-frame clones alone and lacks a portion of them. The V and J calls and clone size were taken over from that table, and D and trimming were inferred from the DNA. This table holds about 240,000 clones, 82% found once. Source material: peripheral blood. This receptor was identified in an older woman with active or convalescent COVID-19.

The CDR3 protein is CASSPWDRDGNSPLHF. CDR3 DNA: TGTGCCAGCAGTCCATGGGACAGGGATGGGAATTCACCCCTCCACTTT. The chain uses TRBV27 and TRBJ1-6; 9 bases fit TRBD1. Trimming took 5 bases from V and 7 from J; bases not matched to a gene: 9. From germline, CDR1 is MNHEY and CDR2 SMNVEV (reference sequence). This CDR3 is built from 16 residues.